Detailed here is one T cell receptor (beta chain). Antigen: not known. Germline V gives CDR1 LNHDA, CDR2 SQIVND (reference sequence). V trimming: 5 bases; J trimming: 5 bases; junction bases outside the gene matches: 2. The CDR3 totals 12 residues. This sample stems from a study of cytomegalovirus exposure and HLA in healthy donors. Whole-study context: Around 77 million unique TCRs from HLA-typed donors made up an early data release.

General observations from the study: Researchers left out some V segments, among them TRBV6-2 and TRBV6-3, as indistinguishable. A list of 164 TCR beta chains associated with cytomegalovirus was given.

It was with 60 Vbeta and 13 Jbeta primers that the PCR ran. TCRdb keeps only in-frame clones here, not all; method: immunoSEQ multiplex PCR. The repertoire holds about 180,000 clones, 72% seen once, with around 2.3% in the top ten. Each of the donors was a healthy bone marrow donor. The clonotype originates from a human donor in good health. Sequenced input: PBMCs. The chain couples TRBV19 to TRBJ2-7, with 8 positions matching TRBD1. DNA of the CDR3: TGTGCCAGTAGTCTGGACAGGGACGAGCAGTACTTC. This encodes CASSLDRDEQYF.